This T cell receptor (beta chain) was documented in a study of OX40 agonist ivuxolimab in advanced cancers. Study background: 30% to 40% of patients had received prior checkpoint inhibitor therapy.

Worth noting for this clone: What it recognizes is unknown.

General study findings and limits: In CD8+ T cells, expanded clones were on average more numerous than in CD4+. By week 6 at 0.1 to 3.0 mg/kg, blood CD4+ and CD8+ T cells had expanded clonally.

The method was immunoSEQ multiplex PCR; TCRdb's version includes in-frame clones alone and lacks a portion of them. The table shows 99,000 or so clones, with 91% occurring only once. This specimen was CD4+ or CD8+ T cells sorted from blood, taken in a trial of the OX40 agonist ivuxolimab. The origin of this receptor is an adult with an advanced solid tumor such as melanoma, head and neck, liver or kidney cancer.

DNA of the CDR3: TGCGCCAGCAGCTTGTGGGACCCCGGGCAGGATACGCAGTATTTT. This sequence encodes CASSLWDPGQDTQYF. The V gene is TRBV5-1, the J gene TRBJ2-3; D possibly uses TRBD1 or TRBD2 (5 bases each). Looked up from germline, CDR1 is SGHRS and CDR2 is YFSETQ. Trimming cost V 1 base and J 6 bases, with 15 bases left between them. CDR3 size: 15 residues.